These T cell receptor beta chains were read from a single sample in a study of blood T cell repertoires in COVID-19. Here immunoSEQ multiplex PCR was the method, and the copy in TCRdb shows in-frame clones only, minus some. The sample consists of 60,000 to 80,000 clones, approximately 88% of them appearing once. Sequenced input: peripheral blood. Source of these receptors: a woman in her 70s with acute or convalescent COVID-19. The CDR3 runs from the conserved cysteine through the conserved F or W. A D gene is named only where the DNA matches it firmly. A clone size is listed for some rows: how often the clone was seen (once, few, many), or a class if it is expanded.

clone size	D gene	V gene	J gene	CDR3 DNA	CDR3 protein
few	-	TRBV5-4	TRBJ2-2	TGTGCCAGCAGCCGGGTTACCGGGGAGCTGTTTTTT	CASSRVTGELFF
-	-	TRBV28	TRBJ2-2	TGTGCCAGCAGTTTGTCCCTTGGAGGGACCTTGACCGGGGAGCTGTTTTTT	CASSLSLGGTLTGELFF
-	TRBD1	TRBV2	TRBJ1-6	TGTGCCAGCATTCCTACAGGGGGAAATTCACCCCTCCACTTT	CASIPTGGNSPLHF
-	-	TRBV4-3	TRBJ1-6	TGCGCCAGCAGCCAAGGGACTGATAGGTCACCCCTCCACTTT	CASSQGTDRSPLHF
-	-	TRBV6-2/TRBV6-3	TRBJ1-2	TGTGCCAGCAGTCCCGGACATTATAATACGGGCTACACCTTC	CASSPGHYNTGYTF
once	-	TRBV27	TRBJ1-5	TGTGCCAGCAGTTTCGCGGCGGCAAATCAGCCCCAGCATTTT	CASSFAAANQPQHF
-	-	TRBV11-2	TRBJ1-5	TGTGCCAGCAGCTTCAGGGGCGTCTATAGCAATCAGCCCCAGCATTTT	CASSFRGVYSNQPQHF
-	-	TRBV5-6	TRBJ1-3	TGTGCCAGCAGCTTTACAGGCTCTAACTCTGGAAACACCATATATTTT	CASSFTGSNSGNTIYF
-	-	TRBV5-8	TRBJ1-5	TGTGCCAGCTCGGAAGGGGCCCGGGGCAATCAGCCCCAGCATTTT	CASSEGARGNQPQHF
-	-	TRBV9	TRBJ1-1	TGTGCCAGCAGCGCCTCAGGGTTAGCGGCTAGGAACACTGAAGCTTTCTTT	CASSASGLAARNTEAFF
-	-	TRBV9	TRBJ2-7	TGTGCCAGCAGCGTAGTTGATGGACACTCCTACGAGCAGTACTTC	CASSVVDGHSYEQYF
-	-	TRBV27	TRBJ2-7	TGTGCCAGCAGCGCCTTAGGGGCGCAATACGAGCAGTACTTC	CASSALGAQYEQYF
-	TRBD1	TRBV28	TRBJ1-5	TGTGCCAGCAGTCCGGGACAGGCCTTCAATCAGCCCCAGCATTTT	CASSPGQAFNQPQHF
-	-	TRBV18	TRBJ1-1	TGTGCCAGCTCGTCTATTGGACAGAACACTGAAGCTTTCTTT	CASSSIGQNTEAFF
-	-	TRBV25-1	TRBJ1-1	TGTGCCAGCAGTAGTATCGGGGCAGGGGAGGCTTTCTTT	CASSSIGAGEAFF
-	TRBD2	TRBV5-1	TRBJ2-1	TGCGCCAGCAGCTTTGGACTAGCGGGGGTGTACAATGAGCAGTTCTTC	CASSFGLAGVYNEQFF